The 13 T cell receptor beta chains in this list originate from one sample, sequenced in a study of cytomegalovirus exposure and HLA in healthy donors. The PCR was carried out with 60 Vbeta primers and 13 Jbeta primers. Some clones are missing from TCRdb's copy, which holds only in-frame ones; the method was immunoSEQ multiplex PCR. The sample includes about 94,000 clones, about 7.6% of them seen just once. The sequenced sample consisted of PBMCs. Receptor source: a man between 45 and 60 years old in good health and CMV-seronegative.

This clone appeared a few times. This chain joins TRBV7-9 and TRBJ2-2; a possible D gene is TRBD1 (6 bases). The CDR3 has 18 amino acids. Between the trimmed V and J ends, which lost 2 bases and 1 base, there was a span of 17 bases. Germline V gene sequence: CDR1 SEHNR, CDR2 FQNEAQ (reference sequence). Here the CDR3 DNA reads TGTGCCAGCAGCTTAATCCCGGGAAAGGGGGTGAACACCGGGGAGCTGTTTTTT. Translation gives CASSLIPGKGVNTGELFF.

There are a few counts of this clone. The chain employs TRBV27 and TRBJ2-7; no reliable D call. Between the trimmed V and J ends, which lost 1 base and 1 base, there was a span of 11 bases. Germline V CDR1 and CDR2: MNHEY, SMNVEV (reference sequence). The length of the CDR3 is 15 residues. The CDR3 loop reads CASSLWAGQSYEQYF. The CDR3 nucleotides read TGTGCCAGCAGTTTATGGGCAGGCCAATCCTACGAGCAGTACTTC.

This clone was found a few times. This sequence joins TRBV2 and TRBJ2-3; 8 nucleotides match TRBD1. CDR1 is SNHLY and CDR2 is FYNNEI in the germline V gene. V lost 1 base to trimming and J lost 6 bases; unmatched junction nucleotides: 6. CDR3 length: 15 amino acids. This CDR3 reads CASSEGRGLRDTQYF. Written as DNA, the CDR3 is TGTGCCAGCAGTGAAGGCAGGGGGCTTCGGGATACGCAGTATTTT.

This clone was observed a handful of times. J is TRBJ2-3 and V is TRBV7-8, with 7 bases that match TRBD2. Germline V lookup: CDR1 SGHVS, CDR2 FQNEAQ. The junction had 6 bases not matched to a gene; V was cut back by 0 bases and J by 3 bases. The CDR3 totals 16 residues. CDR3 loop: CASSLALALATDTQYF. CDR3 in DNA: TGTGCCAGCAGCTTAGCACTAGCGCTAGCAACAGATACGCAGTATTTT.

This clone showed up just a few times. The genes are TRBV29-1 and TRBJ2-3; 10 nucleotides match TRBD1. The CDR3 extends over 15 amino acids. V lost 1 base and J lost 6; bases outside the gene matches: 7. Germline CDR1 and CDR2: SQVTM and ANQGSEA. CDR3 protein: CSVEGETGGVDTQYF. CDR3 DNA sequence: TGCAGCGTTGAAGGGGAGACAGGGGGCGTGGATACGCAGTATTTT.

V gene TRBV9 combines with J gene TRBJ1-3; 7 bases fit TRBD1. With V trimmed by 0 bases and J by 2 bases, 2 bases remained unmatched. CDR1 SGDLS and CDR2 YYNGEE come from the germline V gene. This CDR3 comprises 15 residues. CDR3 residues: CASSVGGTAGNTIYF. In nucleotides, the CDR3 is TGTGCCAGCAGCGTAGGGGGGACAGCTGGAAACACCATATATTTT.

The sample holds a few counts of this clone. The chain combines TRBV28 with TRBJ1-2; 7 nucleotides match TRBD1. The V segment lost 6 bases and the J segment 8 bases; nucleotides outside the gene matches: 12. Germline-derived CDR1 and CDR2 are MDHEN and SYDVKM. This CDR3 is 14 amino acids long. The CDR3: CASRGRGNHGGYTF. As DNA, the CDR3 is TGTGCCAGCAGGGGCAGGGGGAATCATGGGGGCTACACCTTC.

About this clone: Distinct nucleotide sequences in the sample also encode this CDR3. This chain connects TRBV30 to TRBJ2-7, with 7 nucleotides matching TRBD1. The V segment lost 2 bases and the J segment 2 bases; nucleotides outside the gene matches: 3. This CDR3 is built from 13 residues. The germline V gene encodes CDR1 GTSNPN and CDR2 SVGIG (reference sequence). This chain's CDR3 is CAWSPGQTYEQYF. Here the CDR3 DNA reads TGTGCCTGGAGTCCGGGACAGACCTACGAGCAGTACTTC.

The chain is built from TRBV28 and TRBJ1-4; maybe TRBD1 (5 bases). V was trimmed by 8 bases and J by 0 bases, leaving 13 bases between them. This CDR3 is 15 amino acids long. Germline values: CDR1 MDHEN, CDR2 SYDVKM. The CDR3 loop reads CASRLGGATNEKLFF. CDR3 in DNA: TGTGCCAGCCGATTGGGGGGGGCAACTAATGAAAAACTGTTTTTT.

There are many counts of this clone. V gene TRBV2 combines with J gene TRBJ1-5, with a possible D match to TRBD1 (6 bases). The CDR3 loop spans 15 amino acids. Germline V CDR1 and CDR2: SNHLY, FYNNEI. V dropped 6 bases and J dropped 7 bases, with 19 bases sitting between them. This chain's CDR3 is CASRGTTGKDQPQHF. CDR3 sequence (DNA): TGTGCCAGCAGGGGGACCACAGGGAAGGACCAGCCCCAGCATTTT.

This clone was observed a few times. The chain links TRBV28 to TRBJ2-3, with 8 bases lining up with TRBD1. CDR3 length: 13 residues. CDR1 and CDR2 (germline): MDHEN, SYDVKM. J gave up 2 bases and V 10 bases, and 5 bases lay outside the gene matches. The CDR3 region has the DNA TGTGCCAACCGGGACAGGAACACAGATACGCAGTATTTT. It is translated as CANRDRNTDTQYF.

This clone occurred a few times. The CDR3 nucleotides read TGTGCCAGCAGGCGTGACAGATCAGAAAGGGAAAAACTGTTTTTT. Protein product: CASRRDRSEREKLFF. The J gene is TRBJ1-4, the V gene TRBV2; D possibly corresponds to TRBD1 (5 bases). Trimming stripped 6 bases from V and 8 bases from J, with 19 bases between. Germline CDR1 is SNHLY and CDR2 is FYNNEI. The CDR3 has 15 amino acids.

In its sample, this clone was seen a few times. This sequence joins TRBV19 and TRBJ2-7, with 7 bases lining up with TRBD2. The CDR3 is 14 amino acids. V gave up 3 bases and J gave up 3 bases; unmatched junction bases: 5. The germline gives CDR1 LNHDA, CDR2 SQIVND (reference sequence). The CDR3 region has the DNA TGTGCCAGTAGTATCCAGGGAGGGTTCTACGAGCAGTACTTC. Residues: CASSIQGGFYEQYF.